Each of the 22 T cell receptor beta chains below was sequenced from the same sample in a study of T-cell memory formation after mild COVID-19 (dated by TCRdb to about 2021). The library was prepared using 5' RACE. The sequencing machine was an Illumina NovaSeq 6000. The raw public data were reprocessed by TCRdb itself: fastp quality trimming at Q25, MiXCR clonotype calling, in-frame beta chains only. Identical CDR3 proteins give one entry, which carries the most common genes and DNA. In all, the sample holds roughly 250,000 distinct CDR3 sequences, and roughly 15% of those were seen once. The ten largest clones add up to around 3.4% of the sample. Sequencing used PBMCs or a T cell subset sorted from them (not recorded which). The origin of the receptors is a young man who had mild COVID-19 (a few samples of this study predate the infection). The sample titles of this study are shuffled in the database, so cell type and time point are left out; the donor was told from shared clones.

The chain has TRBV27 and TRBJ2-5; tentative D call: TRBD1 (7 bases). Germline loops: CDR1 MNHEY, CDR2 SMNVEV (reference sequence). The CDR3 runs to 15 residues. Trimming pared 3 bases from V and 0 bases from J, leaving 11 bases between. The CDR3 sequence: CASSFRRGDQETQYF. The CDR3 nucleotides are TGTGCCAGCAGTTTTCGCAGGGGGGACCAAGAGACCCAGTACTTC.

This clonotype was seen repeatedly, ten times or more. The chain uses TRBV4-2 and TRBJ2-3, with D possibly matching TRBD1 (6 bases). The CDR3 is made up of 14 amino acids. V was trimmed by 1 base and J by 7 bases, leaving 12 bases between them. Germline V gene lookup returns CDR1 LGHNA and CDR2 YNFKEQ. CDR3 DNA: TGTGCCAGCAGCCAAGTTGGTACAGGGAATACGCAGTATTTT. It yields the protein CASSQVGTGNTQYF.

The rearrangement links TRBV24-1 to TRBJ2-4; D may match TRBD1 or TRBD2 (5 bases each). V was shortened by 4 bases and J by 0 bases, with 12 bases between the two germline ends. CDR3 length: 16 residues. Per germline, CDR1 KGHDR and CDR2 SFDVKD. The CDR3 coding sequence is TGTGCCACCAGTGAGGGACGGGTGGGAGCCAAAAACATTCAGTACTTC. Protein: CATSEGRVGAKNIQYF.

The rearrangement joins TRBV5-1 to TRBJ1-4, with 7 positions matching TRBD1. This CDR3 region has 12 residues. Germline CDR1 is SGHRS and CDR2 is YFSETQ. With V trimmed by 2 bases and J by 11 bases, 3 bases remained unmatched. CDR3 bases: TGCGCCAGCAGCTTAACAGGGGAGAAACTGTTTTTT. Its translation is CASSLTGEKLFF. The full variable domain, in which reference TRBV5-1 and TRBJ1-4 provide the parts outside the CDR3, is KAGVTQTPRYLIKTRGQQVTLSCSPISGHRSVSWYQQTPGQGLQFLFEYFSETQRNKGNFPGRFSGRQFSNSRSEMNVSTLELGDSALYLCASSLTGEKLFFGSGTQLSVL.

The chain joins TRBV28 to TRBJ2-1; D gene unclear. Trimming shortened V by 7 bases and J by 5 bases, and 9 bases separated the two germline ends. CDR3 size: 12 residues. CDR1 is MDHEN and CDR2 is SYDVKM in the germline V gene. The CDR3 region is CASMWGNNEQFF. Written as DNA, the CDR3 is TGTGCCAGCATGTGGGGAAACAATGAGCAGTTCTTC.

This clonotype was picked up many times. The chain uses TRBV10-3 and TRBJ1-4; 7 nucleotides align to TRBD1. The CDR3 consists of 15 residues. Trimming took 5 bases from V and 3 from J; bases not matched to a gene: 6. Germline loops: CDR1 ENHRY, CDR2 SYGVKD. The CDR3 DNA sequence: TGTGCCATCAGTCCACAGGGGACCTCTAATGAAAAACTGTTTTTT. This encodes CAISPQGTSNEKLFF.

The V call is TRBV6-2 or TRBV6-3, the J call TRBJ1-5, with 9 bases identical to TRBD1. Germline assignment: CDR1 MNHEY and CDR2 SVGEGT. Losses at the gene ends were 6 bases for V and 3 bases for J; bases not matched to a gene: 3. This CDR3 comprises 14 residues. CDR3 sequence: CASRTGGYNQPQHF. CDR3 bases: TGTGCCAGCAGGACAGGGGGGTACAATCAGCCCCAGCATTTT.

This clonotype has a count of ten or more. V gene TRBV7-9 combines with J gene TRBJ2-7; D is unclear. V was shortened by 2 bases and J by 2 bases, with 1 base between the two germline ends. This CDR3 region has 11 residues. Germline V gives CDR1 SEHNR, CDR2 FQNEAQ (reference sequence). The CDR3 sequence is CASSLTYEQYF. The CDR3 DNA sequence: TGTGCCAGCAGCTTAACCTACGAGCAGTACTTC.

The chain recombines TRBV29-1 with TRBJ1-2, with 12 positions matching TRBD1. Per the germline V gene, CDR1 is SQVTM and CDR2 is ANQGSEA. CDR3 length: 14 residues. V lost 4 bases to trimming and J lost 5 bases; unmatched junction nucleotides: 5. In DNA form, the CDR3 reads TGCAGCGTTGGAGGGACAGGGGGCAAGTATGGCTACACCTTC. It encodes CSVGGTGGKYGYTF.

CDR3 in amino acids: CASRTFAGDTGELFF. CDR3 DNA: TGTGCCAGCAGGACTTTCGCGGGGGACACCGGGGAGCTGTTTTTT. This chain uses TRBV28 with TRBJ2-2; the match to TRBD2 covers 7 bases. This CDR3 has 15 amino acids. Germline-derived CDR1 and CDR2 are MDHEN and SYDVKM. V shed 6 bases and J 3 bases; nucleotides not matched to a gene: 7.

This clonotype was seen more than once but under ten times. The gene calls are TRBV7-3 and TRBJ2-5, with D possibly TRBD2 on 5 matching bases. Trimming stripped 5 bases from V and 5 bases from J, with 15 bases between. This CDR3 region has 14 residues. Looked up from germline, CDR1 is SGHTA and CDR2 is FQGTGA. CDR3 nucleotide sequence: TGTGCCAGCAGCCCGGGAAGTCCTGGGGAGACCCAGTACTTC. It specifies CASSPGSPGETQYF.

This clonotype has just a few counts. The J gene is TRBJ1-2, the V gene TRBV29-1; 11 nucleotides agree with TRBD1. The CDR3 is 13 amino acids. Losses at the gene ends were 7 bases for V and 0 bases for J; bases not matched to a gene: 1. Germline V gives CDR1 SQVTM, CDR2 ANQGSEA. The chain's CDR3 is CSAGQGANYGYTF. The DNA of the CDR3 is TGCAGCGCGGGACAGGGGGCTAACTATGGCTACACCTTC. Drawing the rest from reference TRBV29-1 and TRBJ1-2, the complete variable domain is SAVISQKPSRDICQRGTSLTIQCQVDSQVTMMFWYRQQPGQSLTLIATANQGSEATYESGFVIDKFPISRPNLTFSTLTVSNMSPEDSSIYLCSAGQGANYGYTFGSGTRLTVV.

The V call is TRBV11-2, the J call TRBJ1-1, with D uncertain. The CDR3 is 14 residues long. Germline V CDR1 and CDR2: SGHAT, FQNNGV. The V end lost 3 bases, the J end lost 5 bases, and 13 bases lay between the germline ends. The CDR3 bases are TGTGCCAGCAGCTTGTCCGGGGTGAGAACTGAAGCTTTCTTT. Amino acid sequence: CASSLSGVRTEAFF.

This clonotype has more than one count but fewer than ten. This chain links TRBV5-1 with TRBJ2-1, with 8 bases lining up with TRBD2. Germline assignment: CDR1 SGHRS and CDR2 YFSETQ. CDR3 size: 15 residues. J lost 7 bases, V lost 7 bases, and 13 bases had no gene match. CDR3 residues: CASGEAGLVKNEQFF. The DNA of the CDR3 is TGCGCCAGCGGGGAGGCGGGACTAGTGAAGAATGAGCAGTTCTTC.

There are a few counts of this clonotype. This chain links TRBV20-1 with TRBJ1-2; D gene unclear. Germline V lookup: CDR1 DFQATT, CDR2 SNEGSKA (reference sequence). This CDR3 is 16 amino acids long. Trimming took 0 bases from V and 11 from J, leaving 25 bases between them. This chain's CDR3 is CSARDIKGAALFWYTF. CDR3 in DNA: TGCAGTGCTAGAGACATTAAGGGAGCGGCCCTTTTTTGGTACACCTTC.

This clonotype showed up just a few times. The CDR3 loop reads CASSLGAGAYEQYV. In DNA form, the CDR3 reads TGTGCCAGCAGCTTAGGAGCTGGAGCGTACGAGCAGTACGTC. This chain joins TRBV7-9 and TRBJ2-7; no clear D gene. This CDR3 is 14 amino acids long. Germline CDR1 is SEHNR and CDR2 is FQNEAQ (reference sequence). Trimming removed 1 base at V and 4 bases at J, with 11 bases between.

The chain combines TRBV5-1 with TRBJ2-3; D might be TRBD2 (5 bases). V dropped 0 bases and J dropped 4 bases, with 18 bases sitting between them. Per the germline V gene, CDR1 is SGHRS and CDR2 is YFSETQ. This CDR3 contains 17 residues. In nucleotides, the CDR3 is TGCGCCAGCAGCTTGGGGTCATCGGGGAAATCTGCAGATACGCAGTATTTT. Protein: CASSLGSSGKSADTQYF.

This clonotype has only a few counts. The V gene is TRBV5-1, the J gene TRBJ2-3, with 7 bases aligning to TRBD2. The germline V gene encodes CDR1 SGHRS and CDR2 YFSETQ. Trimming took 1 base from V and 4 from J; bases not matched to a gene: 6. The CDR3 is made up of 15 amino acids. The CDR3 DNA is TGCGCCAGCAGCTTGAGGCTAGCGGAGGCAGATACGCAGTATTTT. This encodes CASSLRLAEADTQYF. The full variable domain, in which reference TRBV5-1 and TRBJ2-3 provide the parts outside the CDR3, is KAGVTQTPRYLIKTRGQQVTLSCSPISGHRSVSWYQQTPGQGLQFLFEYFSETQRNKGNFPGRFSGRQFSNSRSEMNVSTLELGDSALYLCASSLRLAEADTQYFGPGTRLTVL.

This clonotype was detected a few times. The rearrangement joins TRBV20-1 to TRBJ2-3, with D possibly matching TRBD1 (5 bases). With 8 bases removed from V and 1 base from J, the gap between germline ends came to 13 bases. The CDR3 is 13 amino acids. Germline CDR1 and CDR2: DFQATT and SNEGSKA (reference sequence). DNA for the CDR3: TGCAGTCAGGGCGGTGTAGGCACAGATACGCAGTATTTT. Translated: CSQGGVGTDTQYF.

This clonotype was observed a handful of times. J is TRBJ2-2 and V is TRBV24-1, with TRBD1 identical over 8 bases. The V gene end was trimmed by 6 bases and the J gene end by 7 bases; junction bases not matched to a gene: 3. Germline loops: CDR1 KGHDR, CDR2 SFDVKD. The CDR3 contains 13 residues. CDR3 region: CATSPTGDGELFF. CDR3 nucleotides: TGTGCCACCAGTCCGACAGGGGACGGGGAGCTGTTTTTT.

This clonotype was counted only a few times. V gene TRBV10-3 combines with J gene TRBJ2-3; maybe TRBD1 (6 bases). The CDR3 contains 15 residues. Trimming stripped 6 bases from V and 1 base from J, with 14 bases between. Germline assignment: CDR1 ENHRY and CDR2 SYGVKD. The CDR3 reads CAIRKNRDRTDTQYF. DNA of the CDR3: TGTGCCATCAGGAAAAACAGGGACCGCACAGATACGCAGTATTTT.

The chain couples TRBV5-6 to TRBJ2-3, with TRBD2 matching over 10 bases. With V trimmed by 4 bases and J by 1 base, 3 bases remained unmatched. CDR3 length equals 15 residues. The germline gives CDR1 SGHDT, CDR2 YYEEEE. CDR3 DNA sequence: TGTGCCAGCAGCCCCGGGACTAGCGGCACAGATACGCAGTATTTT. Its protein is CASSPGTSGTDTQYF.